This TCR beta chain was observed in a study of shared T cell receptors in the human thymus. Losses at the gene ends were 8 bases for V and 0 bases for J; bases not matched to a gene: 1. Germline values: CDR1 MNHEY, CDR2 SVGAGI. The CDR3 has 14 residues. Generated by immunoSEQ multiplex PCR, the TCRdb table keeps only in-frame clones and is missing some. Here the sample spans 700,000 or so clones, 70% to 90% being singletons. In addition, the sample was reused for a study of human thymus T cells. This second study notes: Having corrective surgery for congenital heart defects, healthy Finnish infants were the ones who donated. Resections removed during corrective heart surgery provided the thymus tissue used. Within thymic and blood repertoires, V and J gene usage appeared to be biased.

The sample was thymocytes. The V call is TRBV6-5, the J call TRBJ2-2; TRBD1 matches at 9 bases. The origin of this receptor is a girl in the first two years of life with a congenital heart defect. CDR3: CASGDRANTGELFF. CDR3 sequence (DNA): TGTGCCAGCGGGGACAGGGCGAACACCGGGGAGCTGTTTTTT.